This T cell receptor (beta chain) was sequenced for a study of T cell responses to AZD1222 COVID-19 vaccine (dated by TCRdb to about 2021). For the study in its entirety: A total of approximately 240 trial participants underwent TCR sequencing, of whom roughly 210 had received two doses of AZD1222 and some 25 had received two doses of the MenACWY control vaccine. Trial participants were enrolled by age into subgroups of 18-55, 56-69 and 70-plus years, and around 150, 29 and 61 TCR-sequenced participants, respectively, were included in these subgroups.

The research as a whole found: Participants were mostly white British, with more females than males. The authors suggested clonal diversity may have been underestimated. No day 14 peak-response samples were available, so repertoires were characterized only after the peak T cell response. Reportedly, almost half of the unique spike-specific TCRs recognized epitopes lying outside the regions that are mutated in the B.1.351 and B.1.1.7 variants. After two AZD1222 doses, spike-specific TCR breadth and depth were significantly higher than at day 0 and than in MenACWY recipients. Vaccine-associated CD4 TCRs spanned the whole spike protein, with dominant responses in regions 160-218 and 743-854. Only six or seven AZD1222 recipients were SARS-CoV-2 seropositive at baseline, limiting conclusions about previously exposed vaccinees. The 56-69-year group was small, and its depth increase did not reach significance, likely because of low power.

From a lookup of the germline V gene (reference sequence), CDR1 and CDR2 are LNHDA and SQIVND. Taken from cysteine to phenylalanine, the CDR3 has 18 residues. The DNA shown is the 54-base CDR3, in frame from base 1. Between the V and J ends, shortened by 6 bases and 2 bases respectively, the junction contains 25 bases. Per the publication, the time point label means: baseline before first vaccination. The intended sense of this specimen's treatment or condition label: meningococcal conjugate vaccine given as trial control. Samples from vaccinated people were obtained from the UK trials COV001 and COV002, which included a single-blind randomized controlled phase 2/3 trial of AZD1222 (ChAdOx1 nCoV-19) in healthy adults. For TCRbeta chain sequencing, PBMC samples were collected from trial participants at day 0 and at day 28 after the second dose. Remarks on this clone: The antigen it binds to is not known. One base away there is no much larger clone; base qualities are not given.

The CDR3 regions of human TCRbeta chains were analyzed by immunosequencing. Turning to the authors' computational methods: Repertoire TCRs were matched against a reference library of SARS-CoV-2-specific TCRs generated with the MIRA antigen-specificity platform. Breadth was defined as the fraction of unique TCRs that were SARS-CoV-2-associated, and depth was defined as the fraction of total T cells that were SARS-CoV-2-associated. Using the MIRA data, every spike-specific TCR was mapped to the spike region that the TCR reacted to and assigned to either a CD4 or a CD8 class. Log10-transformed breadth and depth values were compared by one-way ANOVA with Sidak's multiple comparisons tests. The clones in this table, taken by TCRdb from immuneACCESS, are in-frame only. Not every clone is retained; where verified, under half of the shortfall comes from an unresolved V gene, and the cause of the rest is unknown. For V, J and clone size, that table is used; D and trimming come from the DNA. Counted in this sample were more than 140,000 clones; approximately 90% of them appeared once. The ten largest clones capture 3% to 4% of the sample.

This receptor was taken from an adult in good health. The sequence is built from TRBV19 and TRBJ2-5; TRBD2 is perhaps the D gene, given 5 matching bases. The sequenced sample was peripheral blood, obtained on day 0 of MenACWY control vaccination. At the DNA level, the sequence is TGTGCCAGTAGCGTGTATCCCGGGGTGGGCCCACAACAAGAGACCCAGTACTTC. This yields the protein CASSVYPGVGPQQETQYF. With the rest looked up from the reference TRBV19 and TRBJ2-5 genes rather than sequenced, the full variable domain is DGGITQSPKYLFRKEGQNVTLSCEQNLNHDAMYWYRQDPGQGLRLIYYSQIVNDFQKGDIAEGYSVSREKKESFPLTVTSAQKNPTAFYLCASSVYPGVGPQQETQYFGPGTRLLVL.